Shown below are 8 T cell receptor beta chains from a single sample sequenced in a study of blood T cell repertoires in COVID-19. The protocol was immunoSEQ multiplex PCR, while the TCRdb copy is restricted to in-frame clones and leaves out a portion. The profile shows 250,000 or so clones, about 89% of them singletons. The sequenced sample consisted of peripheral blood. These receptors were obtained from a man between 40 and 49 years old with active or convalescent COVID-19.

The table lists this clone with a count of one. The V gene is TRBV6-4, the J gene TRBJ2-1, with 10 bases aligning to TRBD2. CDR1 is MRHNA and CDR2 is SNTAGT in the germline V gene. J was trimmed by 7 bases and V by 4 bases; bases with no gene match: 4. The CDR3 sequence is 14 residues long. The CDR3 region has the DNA TGTGCCAGCAGTGTTAGCGGGGGGCAGAATGAGCAGTTCTTC. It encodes CASSVSGGQNEQFF.

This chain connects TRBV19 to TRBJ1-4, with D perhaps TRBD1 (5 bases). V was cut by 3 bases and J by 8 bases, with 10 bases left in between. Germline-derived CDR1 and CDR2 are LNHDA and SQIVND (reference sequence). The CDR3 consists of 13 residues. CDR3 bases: TGTGCCAGTAGTATGGTCTGGGGCGAAAAACTGTTTTTT. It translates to CASSMVWGEKLFF.

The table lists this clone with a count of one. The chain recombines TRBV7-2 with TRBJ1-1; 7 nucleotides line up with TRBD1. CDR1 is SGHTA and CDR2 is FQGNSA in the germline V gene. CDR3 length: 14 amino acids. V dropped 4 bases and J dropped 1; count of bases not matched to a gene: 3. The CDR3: CASSSRDRNTEAFF. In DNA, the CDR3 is TGTGCCAGCAGCTCCCGGGACAGGAACACTGAAGCTTTCTTT.

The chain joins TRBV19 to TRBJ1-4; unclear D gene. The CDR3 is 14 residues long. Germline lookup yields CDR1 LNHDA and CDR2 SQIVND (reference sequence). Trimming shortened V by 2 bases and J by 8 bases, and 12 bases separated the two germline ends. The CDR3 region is CASSIQWAGEKLFF. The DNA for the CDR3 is TGTGCCAGTAGTATACAGTGGGCGGGCGAAAAACTGTTTTTT.

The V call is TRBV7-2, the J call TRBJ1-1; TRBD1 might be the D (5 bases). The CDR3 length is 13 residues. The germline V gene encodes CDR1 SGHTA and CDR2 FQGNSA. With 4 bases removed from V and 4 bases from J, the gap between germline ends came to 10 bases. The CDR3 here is CASSSPGATEAFF. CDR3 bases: TGTGCCAGCAGCTCCCCTGGGGCCACTGAAGCTTTCTTT.

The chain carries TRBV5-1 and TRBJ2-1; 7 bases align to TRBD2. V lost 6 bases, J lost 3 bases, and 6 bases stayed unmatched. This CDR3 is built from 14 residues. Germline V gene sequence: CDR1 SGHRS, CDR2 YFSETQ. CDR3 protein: CASTPGTNYNEQFF. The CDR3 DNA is TGCGCCAGCACCCCCGGGACTAACTACAATGAGCAGTTCTTC.

The CDR3 sequence is CAISVREGGNEQFF. The CDR3 bases are TGTGCCATCAGTGTTCGGGAGGGGGGCAATGAGCAGTTCTTC. This chain links TRBV10-3 with TRBJ2-1; TRBD2 matches 8 bases. V was clipped by 4 bases and J by 6 bases; unmatched bases: 5. This CDR3 has 14 amino acids. Looked up from germline, CDR1 is ENHRY and CDR2 is SYGVKD.

CDR3 sequence reads: CASSQAFRYQPQHF. The CDR3 DNA follows: TGTGCCAGCAGCCAAGCATTTCGGTATCAGCCCCAGCATTTT. The chain links TRBV3-1 (or the pseudogene TRBV3-2) to TRBJ1-5; the D is unclear. The CDR3 is 14 residues long. V lost 1 base and J lost 5, with 9 bases in between. Germline CDR1 is LGHDT and CDR2 is YNNKEL (reference sequence).